The 30 T cell receptor beta chains below come from one sample, sequenced in a study of human T cells and chemical hapten exposure. A single record per CDR3 protein comes from TCRdb applying MiXCR to the RACE reads. This sample has around 200,000 distinct CDR3 sequences, with approximately 26% found just once. The time point is: patch test 3, about 24 weeks after DPC sensitization. Treatment noted: therapeutic diphenylcyclopropenone sensitization with weekly scalp DPC. Material: whole blood, obtained in connection with sensitization to the hapten diphenylcyclopropenone (DPC). These receptors came from a middle-aged woman with alopecia areata. Some clones in this sample may be carry-over from other donors' samples.

The chain carries TRBV6-2 or TRBV6-3 and TRBJ2-3; 10 bases agree with TRBD2. Germline V gene sequence: CDR1 MNHEY, CDR2 SVGEGT. CDR3 length: 16 amino acids. With 1 base clipped from V and 5 bases from J, the junction kept 6 bases outside the gene matches. The CDR3 bases are TGTGCCAGCAGTTACTTGCTAGCGGGAGTAAAAGATACGCAGTATTTT. This codes for CASSYLLAGVKDTQYF.

The rearrangement uses TRBV27 and TRBJ2-4, with 15 positions matching TRBD2. The CDR3 contains 17 residues. V gave up 5 bases and J gave up 4 bases; unmatched junction bases: 6. CDR1 MNHEY and CDR2 SMNVEV come from the germline V gene (reference sequence). The CDR3 protein is CASSPTGTSGRKNIQYF. The CDR3, as DNA: TGTGCCAGCAGTCCCACCGGGACTAGCGGGAGGAAAAACATTCAGTACTTC.

This clonotype was counted between two and nine times. DNA of the CDR3: TGCAGCGTTCAATCCGGGTCCGGGGCCAACGTCCTGACTTTC. Translating gives CSVQSGSGANVLTF. This chain links TRBV29-1 with TRBJ2-6, with D uncertain. The germline V gene encodes CDR1 SQVTM and CDR2 ANQGSEA. The V end lost 5 bases, the J end lost 4 bases, and 12 bases lay between the germline ends. The CDR3 spans 14 residues.

This clonotype was observed at least ten times. The chain is built from TRBV10-3 and TRBJ1-3; the match to TRBD1 covers 8 bases. The CDR3 runs 14 residues. Germline CDR1 ENHRY, CDR2 SYGVKD. V shed 6 bases, J shed 2 bases, and the junction held 3 bases outside the gene matches. The DNA of the CDR3 is TGTGCCATCAGCCGACAGGGGACTGGAAACACCATATATTTT. As protein: CAISRQGTGNTIYF.

V is TRBV11-2 and J is TRBJ2-4; weak D call: TRBD1 (6 bases). Germline V gene lookup returns CDR1 SGHAT and CDR2 FQNNGV. Trimming took 1 base from V and 4 from J, leaving 14 bases between them. CDR3 length: 16 amino acids. CDR3 coding DNA: TGTGCCAGCAGCTTAGTAGGCCGGGACATTAAAAACATTCAGTACTTC. Residues: CASSLVGRDIKNIQYF.

The rearrangement joins TRBV7-9 to TRBJ2-2, with a weak D call TRBD2 (5 bases). The CDR3 is 15 residues long. Germline values: CDR1 SEHNR, CDR2 FQNEAQ (reference sequence). Trimming removed 1 base from V and 4 bases from J, with 10 bases in between. CDR3: CASSLVRVGTGELFF. CDR3 bases: TGTGCCAGCAGCTTAGTGCGGGTCGGCACCGGGGAGCTGTTTTTT.

This clonotype was observed at least ten times. The chain carries TRBV29-1 and TRBJ2-5; 7 nucleotides agree with TRBD2. The germline CDR1 and CDR2 sequences are SQVTM and ANQGSEA. The CDR3 extends over 15 amino acids. V lost 4 bases and J lost 5; bases outside the gene matches: 13. CDR3 loop: CSVALLAGVAETQYF. The DNA of the CDR3 is TGCAGCGTTGCTCTCCTCGCGGGAGTAGCTGAGACCCAGTACTTC.

This clonotype occurred a few times. The V gene is TRBV5-1, the J gene TRBJ2-3; 8 bases map to TRBD2. This CDR3 contains 16 residues. The J segment lost 0 bases and the V segment lost 3 bases, leaving 6 bases of the junction unmatched. Germline loops: CDR1 SGHRS, CDR2 YFSETQ. CDR3 sequence (DNA): TGCGCCAGCAGCTCTGCAGCGGGAGCTAGCACAGATACGCAGTATTTT. Translated: CASSSAAGASTDTQYF. The complete variable domain, with remaining parts taken from reference TRBV5-1 and TRBJ2-3, reads KAGVTQTPRYLIKTRGQQVTLSCSPISGHRSVSWYQQTPGQGLQFLFEYFSETQRNKGNFPGRFSGRQFSNSRSEMNVSTLELGDSALYLCASSSAAGASTDTQYFGPGTRLTVL.

This sequence joins TRBV4-3 and TRBJ2-1; D remains ambiguous. Germline lookup yields CDR1 LGHNA and CDR2 YSLEER. The CDR3 runs 16 residues. V gave up 0 bases and J gave up 1 base, with 10 bases separating them. The CDR3 reads CASSQDLTPSYNEQFF. The CDR3 DNA reads as TGCGCCAGCAGCCAAGATCTTACCCCATCCTACAATGAGCAGTTCTTC.

With regard to this clonotype: Compared with germline, one end of the junction differs, possibly owing to a read error. V usage is TRBV6-6 and J usage is TRBJ2-1; D is unclear. The CDR3 contains 15 residues. Looked up from germline, CDR1 is MNHNY and CDR2 is SVGAGI (reference sequence). The chain's CDR3 is CAGSRLGNSYNEQFF. In DNA, the CDR3 is TGTGCCGGCAGTCGCCTGGGTAACTCCTACAATGAGCAGTTCTTC.

The rearrangement joins TRBV29-1 to TRBJ2-7, with D perhaps matching TRBD2 (5 bases). CDR1 and CDR2 from the germline V gene are SQVTM and ANQGSEA. The germline V and J ends were trimmed by 7 bases and 0 bases, with 10 bases remaining between them. The CDR3 loop spans 12 amino acids. The CDR3 DNA reads as TGCAGCGCCGAGGGTTTCTCCTACGAGCAGTACTTC. This encodes CSAEGFSYEQYF.

J is TRBJ2-5 and V is TRBV5-1; tentatively, D is TRBD2 (6 bases). Germline values: CDR1 SGHRS, CDR2 YFSETQ. The CDR3 is 15 residues long. The germline V and J ends were trimmed by 4 bases and 3 bases, with 16 bases remaining between them. The DNA of the CDR3 is TGCGCCAGCAGCCAGGATGGGGGGTCAGAAGAGACCCAGTACTTC. As protein: CASSQDGGSEETQYF.

The chain employs TRBV28 and TRBJ1-2, with 8 bases lining up with TRBD1. The CDR3 covers 12 residues. The V gene end was trimmed by 11 bases and the J gene end by 8 bases; junction bases not matched to a gene: 10. Germline loops: CDR1 MDHEN, CDR2 SYDVKM. Written as DNA, the CDR3 is TGTGCCGTCCGAGGACAGGGACGGGGCTACACCTTC. Translated, it gives CAVRGQGRGYTF.

V usage is TRBV29-1 and J usage is TRBJ2-3, with 14 positions matching TRBD2. V lost 8 bases to trimming and J lost 2 bases; unmatched junction nucleotides: 6. The CDR3 loop spans 15 amino acids. Per germline, CDR1 SQVTM and CDR2 ANQGSEA. The CDR3 nucleotides read TGCAGCATGGGGACTAGCGGGGGTGCCACAGATACGCAGTATTTT. Translated, it gives CSMGTSGGATDTQYF.

The rearrangement uses TRBV11-1 and TRBJ1-6; D is uncertain. V shed 2 bases and J shed 10 bases, with 9 bases lying between them. The CDR3 is 13 residues long. Germline assignment: CDR1 SGHAT and CDR2 FQDESV (reference sequence). The CDR3 DNA reads TGTGCCAGCAGCTTATACCGGGAGTCACCCCTCCACTTT. It yields the protein CASSLYRESPLHF.

This clonotype was counted between two and nine times. V usage is TRBV7-2 and J usage is TRBJ1-3, with D unresolved. Trimming took off 2 bases at V and 3 bases at J, with 2 bases between the two ends. Germline-derived CDR1 and CDR2 are SGHTA and FQGNSA. The CDR3 has 12 amino acids. The CDR3 is CASSLHGNTIYF. In nucleotides, the CDR3 is TGTGCCAGCAGCTTACATGGAAACACCATATATTTT.

The CDR3 nucleotides read TGTGCCAGCGGTCGGGACAGACTAAACACTGAAGCTTTCTTT. It codes for CASGRDRLNTEAFF. The chain carries TRBV6-2 or TRBV6-3 and TRBJ1-1; 7 nucleotides line up with TRBD1. V dropped 8 bases and J dropped 2; count of bases not matched to a gene: 8. The CDR3 loop spans 14 amino acids. Germline CDR1 reads MNHEY; CDR2 reads SVGEGT.

The chain carries TRBV10-3 and TRBJ2-1; the match to TRBD2 covers 12 bases. This CDR3 comprises 15 residues. The ends lost 7 bases at V and 9 bases at J; junction bases unmatched: 10. CDR1 and CDR2 (germline): ENHRY, SYGVKD. CDR3 coding DNA: TGTGCCATCACCGTACTAGCGGGAGGCTTGGGTGAGCAGTTCTTC. It specifies CAITVLAGGLGEQFF.

The CDR3 loop is CASSEQGNEQYF. The DNA for the CDR3 is TGTGCCAGCAGTGAACAGGGAAACGAGCAGTACTTC. The genes are TRBV2 and TRBJ2-7; D is perhaps TRBD1 (5 bases). Trimming shortened V by 2 bases and J by 5 bases, and 7 bases separated the two germline ends. Germline-derived CDR1 and CDR2 are SNHLY and FYNNEI. The CDR3 totals 12 residues.

The chain is built from TRBV5-1 and TRBJ2-2; a weak D match, TRBD2 (5 bases). The length of the CDR3 is 15 residues. Between the trimmed V and J ends, which lost 0 bases and 7 bases, there was a span of 13 bases. Germline values: CDR1 SGHRS, CDR2 YFSETQ. The CDR3 DNA reads as TGCGCCAGCAGCTTGGAAGGTCTCCGGGGCGGGGAGCTGTTTTTT. It translates to CASSLEGLRGGELFF.

The J gene is TRBJ2-1, the V gene TRBV11-1; 7 bases match TRBD2. V lost 7 bases and J lost 0; bases outside the gene matches: 6. The germline CDR1 and CDR2 sequences are SGHAT and FQDESV (reference sequence). This CDR3 comprises 15 residues. For the CDR3, the DNA is TGTGCCAGCACCGACCAGCGGGGCTCCTACAATGAGCAGTTCTTC. Its protein is CASTDQRGSYNEQFF. Complete variable domain (other parts from reference TRBV11-1 and TRBJ2-1): EAEVAQSPRYKITEKSQAVAFWCDPISGHATLYWYRQILGQGPELLVQFQDESVVDDSQLPKDRFSAERLKGVDSTLKIQPAELGDSAMYLCASTDQRGSYNEQFFGPGTRLTVL.

This clonotype was observed a handful of times. In nucleotides, the CDR3 is TGTGCCATCAGCCCCCAACAGGGGGTGGATGAGCAGTTCTTC. It codes for CAISPQQGVDEQFF. The chain carries TRBV10-3 and TRBJ2-1; 8 positions match TRBD1. V was clipped by 6 bases and J by 8 bases; unmatched bases: 9. CDR1 and CDR2 from the germline V gene are ENHRY and SYGVKD. The CDR3 spans 14 residues.

In its sample, this clonotype was seen many times. This chain uses TRBV28 with TRBJ2-7, with D possibly TRBD2 on 6 matching bases. This CDR3 comprises 14 residues. CDR1 and CDR2 from the germline V gene are MDHEN and SYDVKM. Between the trimmed V and J ends, which lost 3 bases and 2 bases, there was a span of 11 bases. The chain's CDR3 is CASSLGGAAYEQYF. DNA of the CDR3: TGTGCCAGCAGTTTGGGGGGAGCGGCCTACGAGCAGTACTTC.

The gene calls are TRBV10-3 and TRBJ2-4; 9 bases are a match to TRBD1. The V and J ends lost 6 bases and 7 bases, in that order; junction bases with no gene match: 7. The CDR3 is made up of 14 amino acids. Germline loops: CDR1 ENHRY, CDR2 SYGVKD. This CDR3 reads CAISWTGESNIQYF. The CDR3, as DNA: TGTGCCATCAGCTGGACAGGGGAATCGAACATTCAGTACTTC.

The chain couples TRBV15 to TRBJ2-7, with D possibly being TRBD1 or TRBD2 (5 bases each). With 9 bases removed from V and 10 bases from J, the gap between germline ends came to 22 bases. The CDR3 has 13 amino acids. CDR1 is LNHNV and CDR2 is YYDKDF in the germline V gene (reference sequence). CDR3 DNA sequence: TGTGCCACAGCTATAACGGGACCGACCCCTCAGTACTTC. It specifies CATAITGPTPQYF.

The table lists this clonotype with a few counts. The chain is built from TRBV7-9 and TRBJ1-4; D may be TRBD1 (6 bases). This CDR3 has 14 amino acids. Trimming left V 4 bases short and J 3 bases short, with 9 bases between. Germline values: CDR1 SEHNR, CDR2 FQNEAQ (reference sequence). Here the CDR3 reads CASSSRGANEKLFF. The CDR3 DNA sequence: TGTGCCAGCAGCTCCAGGGGTGCTAATGAAAAACTGTTTTTT.

The chain employs TRBV27 and TRBJ2-3, with D possibly TRBD1 on 5 matching bases. V lost 7 bases to trimming and J lost 0 bases, with 8 bases between them. The CDR3 contains 13 residues. CDR1 is MNHEY, CDR2 SMNVEV, per germline (reference sequence). CDR3 in amino acids: CASKRQSTDTQYF. In DNA form, the CDR3 reads TGTGCCAGCAAAAGACAGAGCACAGATACGCAGTATTTT.

This clonotype was counted a few times. The chain employs TRBV20-1 and TRBJ2-3, with 7 bases identical to TRBD2. Germline assignment: CDR1 DFQATT and CDR2 SNEGSKA (reference sequence). Germline trimming cut 2 bases from V and 0 bases from J; bases unmatched to any gene: 5. This CDR3 is 15 amino acids long. As DNA, the CDR3 is TGCAGTGCTAGATCTGCTAGCGGCAGCACAGATACGCAGTATTTT. This gives the protein CSARSASGSTDTQYF.

Many counts were recorded for this clonotype. V and J are TRBV24-1 and TRBJ2-5; TRBD1 agrees at 7 bases. CDR3 length: 15 residues. V lost 5 bases and J lost 1; bases outside the gene matches: 6. Germline V gene sequence: CDR1 KGHDR, CDR2 SFDVKD. This CDR3 is CATSAVTGIQETQYF. The CDR3 DNA reads TGTGCCACCAGTGCCGTGACAGGGATCCAAGAGACCCAGTACTTC.

In its sample, this clonotype was seen a few times. J is TRBJ1-1 and V is TRBV29-1, with D perhaps matching TRBD1 (6 bases). CDR1 and CDR2 from the germline V gene are SQVTM and ANQGSEA. V lost 5 bases, J lost 1 base, and 11 bases lay in between. This CDR3 comprises 13 residues. The CDR3 DNA is TGCAGCGTTAGGTTGGGACAGAACACTGAAGCTTTCTTT. It codes for CSVRLGQNTEAFF. The full variable domain, rest sourced from reference TRBV29-1 and TRBJ1-1, is SAVISQKPSRDICQRGTSLTIQCQVDSQVTMMFWYRQQPGQSLTLIATANQGSEATYESGFVIDKFPISRPNLTFSTLTVSNMSPEDSSIYLCSVRLGQNTEAFFGQGTRLTVV.